A single sample is the source of the 7 T cell receptor beta chains below, sequenced in a study of blood T cells in healthy people across ages. The authors ran a second PCR of roughly 6 to 12 cycles using a sample-barcoded 5' primer and a J-beta primer mix. Each CDR3 protein is one row after TCRdb ran MiXCR on the 5' RACE reads. This sample has some 1.8 million distinct CDR3 sequences, with 30% to 40% found just once. Material for sequencing was blood. Receptors were obtained from a human donor in good health.

This clonotype was seen more than once but under ten times. This chain links TRBV9 with TRBJ2-7, with TRBD1 identical over 8 bases. V gave up 3 bases and J gave up 4 bases; unmatched junction bases: 6. In germline, CDR1 is SGDLS, CDR2 YYNGEE. The CDR3 runs to 14 residues. CDR3 in DNA: TGTGCCAGCAGCGGCAGGGGGCTCGGGTACGAGCAGTACTTC. Translating it yields CASSGRGLGYEQYF.

The chain carries TRBV11-2 and TRBJ1-2; 8 nucleotides match TRBD1. Germline lookup yields CDR1 SGHAT and CDR2 FQNNGV. With V trimmed by 0 bases and J by 3 bases, 3 bases remained unmatched. The CDR3 length is 15 residues. Written as DNA, the CDR3 is TGTGCCAGCAGCTTAGATAGGACAGGGTACTATGGCTACACCTTC. Translating it yields CASSLDRTGYYGYTF. The full variable domain, with the rest looked up from reference TRBV11-2 and TRBJ1-2, is EAGVAQSPRYKIIEKRQSVAFWCNPISGHATLYWYQQILGQGPKLLIQFQNNGVVDDSQLPKDRFSAERLKGVDSTLKIQPAKLEDSAVYLCASSLDRTGYYGYTFGSGTRLTVV.

The rearrangement joins TRBV6-2 or TRBV6-3 to TRBJ2-3; possibly TRBD2 for D (6 bases). This CDR3 contains 15 residues. V lost 0 bases, J lost 7 bases, and 14 bases lay in between. Germline loops: CDR1 MNHEY, CDR2 SVGEGT. CDR3: CASSYSEVRGNTQYF. The CDR3 DNA reads TGTGCCAGCAGTTACTCGGAGGTCCGCGGGAATACGCAGTATTTT.

This clonotype was counted only a few times. V and J are TRBV7-2 and TRBJ2-3; 7 bases match TRBD1. The CDR3 has 15 residues. Germline V CDR1 and CDR2: SGHTA, FQGNSA. Losses at the gene ends were 6 bases for V and 0 bases for J; bases not matched to a gene: 6. The CDR3 nucleotides read TGTGCCAGCAGTTACGACAGGGATAGCACAGATACGCAGTATTTT. Translation gives CASSYDRDSTDTQYF.

The rearrangement joins TRBV4-2 to TRBJ2-5; 7 bases fit TRBD2. CDR1 is LGHNA and CDR2 is YNFKEQ in the germline V gene. The CDR3 sequence is 17 residues long. With 4 bases clipped from V and 0 bases from J, the junction kept 11 bases outside the gene matches. The CDR3: CASSLRRGGLYQETQYF. The DNA for the CDR3 is TGTGCCAGCAGCCTACGACGGGGAGGGTTGTACCAAGAGACCCAGTACTTC.

The chain joins TRBV6-2 or TRBV6-3 to TRBJ2-1; 8 positions agree with TRBD1. This CDR3 contains 15 residues. Per germline, CDR1 MNHEY and CDR2 SVGEGT. V shed 6 bases, J shed 9 bases, and the junction held 13 bases outside the gene matches. The CDR3 spells CASSRTGTGIGEQFF. DNA of the CDR3: TGTGCCAGCAGCAGAACCGGGACAGGTATAGGTGAGCAGTTCTTC.

This chain joins TRBV6-1 and TRBJ1-1; possibly TRBD1 for D (5 bases). V was trimmed by 6 bases and J by 1 base, leaving 12 bases between them. The CDR3 has 14 residues. The V gene's germline CDR1 is MNHNS and CDR2 SASEGT. The CDR3 is CASREKGPNTEAFF. Written as DNA, the CDR3 is TGTGCCAGCAGGGAAAAGGGGCCGAACACTGAAGCTTTCTTT.